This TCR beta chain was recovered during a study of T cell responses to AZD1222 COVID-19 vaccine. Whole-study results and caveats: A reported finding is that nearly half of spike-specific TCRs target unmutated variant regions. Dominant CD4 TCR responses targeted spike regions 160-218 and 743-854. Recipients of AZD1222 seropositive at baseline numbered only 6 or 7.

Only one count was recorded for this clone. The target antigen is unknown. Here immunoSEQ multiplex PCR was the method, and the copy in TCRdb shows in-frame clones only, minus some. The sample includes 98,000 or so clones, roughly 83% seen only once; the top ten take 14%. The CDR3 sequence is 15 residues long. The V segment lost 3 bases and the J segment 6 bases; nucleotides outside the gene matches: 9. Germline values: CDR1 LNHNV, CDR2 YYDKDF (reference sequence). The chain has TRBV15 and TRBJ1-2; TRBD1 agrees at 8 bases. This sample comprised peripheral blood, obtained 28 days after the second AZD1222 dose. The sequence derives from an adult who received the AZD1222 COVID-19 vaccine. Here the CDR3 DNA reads TGTGCCACCAGCAGGGACAGGGTGGGAGGCGATGGCTACACCTTC. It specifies CATSRDRVGGDGYTF.